The present T cell receptor (beta chain) was sequenced within a study of blood T cell repertoires in COVID-19. Original methodology: Cell counts per sample came from amplifying reference gene primers. TCRdb's copy holds only in-frame clones and misses some; the assay was immunoSEQ multiplex PCR. Clone size and the V and J calls come from that table; the DNA yielded D and trimming. The table records fewer than 350,000 clones, about 91% of them present only once. Trimming left V 2 bases short and J 2 bases short, with 9 bases between. CDR1 is MNHEY and CDR2 is SMNVEV in the germline V gene (reference sequence). There are 14 residues in the CDR3.

This clonotype originated in a woman aged 25-40 years with COVID-19, enrolled during active disease. This chain uses TRBV27 with TRBJ1-2; no clear D. Input material: peripheral blood. The CDR3 protein is CASSLLGGNYGYTF. In DNA, the CDR3 is TGTGCCAGCAGTTTACTCGGCGGGAACTATGGCTACACCTTC.